This record concerns one T cell receptor beta chain sequence. The antigen is unknown. The data were taken from a study of radiotherapy plus CTLA-4 blockade in lung cancer. In the study overall: Among all patients, more than 15% showed objective responses, while 30% to 35% had disease control.

Germline CDR1 reads SEHNR; CDR2 reads FQNEAQ (reference sequence). The CDR3 is made up of 14 amino acids. Between the trimmed V and J ends, which lost 1 base and 8 bases, there was a span of 14 bases. Patients had chemo-refractory metastatic non-small-cell lung cancer and received focal radiation plus CTLA-4 blockade that used ipilimumab. Study-wide results and limits: Once radiotherapy plus ipilimumab had been given, TCR clones derived from tumor expanded in blood. Reported findings show early blood T cell clone dynamics, with interferon-beta, best predicted response.

The method was immunoSEQ multiplex PCR; TCRdb's version includes in-frame clones alone and lacks a portion of them. The sample includes around 95,000 clones, roughly 80% of them seen just once. The rearrangement uses TRBV7-9 and TRBJ1-2; D remains ambiguous. This material consisted of peripheral blood, taken from a patient treated with radiotherapy plus ipilimumab. The source is a human donor with non-small cell lung cancer who had stable disease on radiotherapy plus ipilimumab. The CDR3 DNA is TGTGCCAGCAGCTTAGAACGAGTGGGCGGGGGCTACACCTTC. Translated: CASSLERVGGGYTF.